These 23 T cell receptor beta chains were all obtained from the same sample, sequenced in a study of T cell repertoires in cytomegalovirus infection. These receptors' targets are unknown. One entry per CDR3 protein results from TCRdb running MiXCR on the reads. The sample shows some 940,000 distinct CDR3 sequences, approximately 33% of them seen only once. Material: cultured CD8+ T cells from PBMCs, obtained from culture after CMV antigen stimulation. The receptors come from a human donor in good health (CMV status not recorded). Some clones in this sample may be carry-over from other donors' samples.

This chain joins TRBV6-1 and TRBJ2-1, with no clear D. Germline V gene lookup returns CDR1 MNHNS and CDR2 SASEGT. This CDR3 is 12 amino acids long. Trimming shortened V by 8 bases and J by 5 bases, and 10 bases separated the two germline ends. The CDR3 nucleotides are TGTGCCAGCGTCGGAGCCGACAATGAGCAGTTCTTC. Protein sequence: CASVGADNEQFF.

At least ten counts were recorded for this clonotype. The V and J genes are TRBV6-2 or TRBV6-3 and TRBJ1-1; TRBD1 agrees at 7 bases. The CDR3 runs to 14 residues. V shed 1 base, J shed 2 bases, and the junction held 1 base outside the gene matches. The V gene's germline CDR1 is MNHEY and CDR2 SVGEGT. The DNA of the CDR3 is TGTGCCAGCAGTTACTGGGACAGTAACACTGAAGCTTTCTTT. It translates to CASSYWDSNTEAFF.

The chain has TRBV3-1 and TRBJ2-2; 8 bases match TRBD2. CDR1 is LGHDT, CDR2 YNNKEL, per germline (reference sequence). The J segment lost 6 bases and the V segment lost 6 bases, leaving 12 bases of the junction unmatched. The CDR3 totals 16 residues. This CDR3 is CASRPRGGPIAGELFF. Here the CDR3 DNA reads TGTGCCAGCAGACCCCGGGGGGGGCCCATAGCCGGGGAGCTGTTTTTT.

This chain links TRBV7-3 with TRBJ2-7; unclear D gene. The length of the CDR3 is 14 residues. The V gene lost 11 bases and the J gene lost 3 bases, with 20 bases spanning the gap. Germline-derived CDR1 and CDR2 are SGHTA and FQGTGA. The CDR3 DNA is TGTGCCGTCCGTAGCCCGCGGCTTCTCTACGAGCAGTACTTC. It translates to CAVRSPRLLYEQYF.

This chain joins TRBV12-3 or TRBV12-4 and TRBJ2-7, with TRBD1 matching 7 bases. CDR3 length: 14 residues. V shed 6 bases, J shed 5 bases, and the junction held 10 bases outside the gene matches. In DNA form, the CDR3 reads TGTGCCAGCAGCGGGACAGTGGGTGGGGACGAGCAGTACTTC. Translating it yields CASSGTVGGDEQYF.

The V call is TRBV7-4, the J call TRBJ1-2; 8 bases are a match to TRBD1. The germline CDR1 and CDR2 sequences are SGHVT and SQSDAQ. Trimming at V came to 5 bases and at J to 2 bases, leaving 13 bases not matched to a gene. This CDR3 contains 17 residues. The CDR3 reads CASSTSLRTGPNYGYTF. CDR3 sequence (DNA): TGTGCCAGCAGCACTAGCCTCCGGACAGGGCCCAACTATGGCTACACCTTC.

This chain uses TRBV6-2 or TRBV6-3 with TRBJ2-1; D ambiguous. Germline V lookup: CDR1 MNHEY, CDR2 SVGEGT. With 0 bases removed from V and 9 bases from J, the gap between germline ends came to 9 bases. This CDR3 is built from 13 residues. CDR3 DNA sequence: TGTGCCAGCAGTTACTCGTTCAGGACTGAGCAGTTCTTC. Amino acid sequence: CASSYSFRTEQFF.

This clonotype was counted only a few times. The gene calls are TRBV6-2 or TRBV6-3 and TRBJ2-3; the match to TRBD2 covers 11 bases. The germline V gene encodes CDR1 MNHEY and CDR2 SVGEGT. The length of the CDR3 is 18 residues. After removal of 2 bases from V and 2 bases from J, the junction contained 9 bases not matched to a gene. CDR3 protein: CASSYTGLAGAFTDTQYF. CDR3 DNA sequence: TGTGCCAGCAGTTACACCGGACTAGCGGGTGCCTTCACAGATACGCAGTATTTT.

This clonotype showed up many times. The V call is TRBV7-9, the J call TRBJ2-7; D possibly uses TRBD1 or TRBD2 (7 bases each). CDR1 SEHNR and CDR2 FQNEAQ come from the germline V gene (reference sequence). The V gene lost 7 bases and the J gene lost 1 base, with 17 bases spanning the gap. This CDR3 has 15 amino acids. The CDR3: CASIRTQGGSYEQYF. CDR3 DNA sequence: TGTGCCAGCATCAGGACGCAGGGGGGGTCCTACGAGCAGTACTTC.

The rearrangement joins TRBV13 to TRBJ2-7; a possible D gene is TRBD2 (5 bases). The length of the CDR3 is 18 residues. CDR1 and CDR2 (germline): PRHDT, FYEKMQ (reference sequence). V was cut by 5 bases and J by 0 bases, with 23 bases left in between. The CDR3 nucleotides are TGTGCCAGCAGCGGACCCGGTGACCCTTTAACTAGCTCCTACGAGCAGTACTTC. Its protein is CASSGPGDPLTSSYEQYF. The whole variable domain, remainder taken from reference TRBV13 and TRBJ2-7, is AAGVIQSPRHLIKEKRETATLKCYPIPRHDTVYWYQQGPGQDPQFLISFYEKMQSDKGSIPDRFSAQQFSDYHSELNMSSLELGDSALYFCASSGPGDPLTSSYEQYFGPGTRLTVT.

Only a few counts were recorded for this clonotype. The CDR3 nucleotides are TGTGCCAGTACAGTTCTTGCGGGGGGCTACAATGAGCAGTTCTTC. Protein sequence: CASTVLAGGYNEQFF. J is TRBJ2-1 and V is TRBV19; 8 bases line up with TRBD2. The V gene's germline CDR1 is LNHDA and CDR2 SQIVND (reference sequence). J gave up 3 bases and V 7 bases, and 8 bases lay outside the gene matches. CDR3 length: 15 amino acids.

This clonotype was seen a handful of times. V usage is TRBV7-2 and J usage is TRBJ1-1; TRBD1 aligns across 8 bases. The CDR3 is 14 residues long. The J segment lost 4 bases and the V segment lost 6 bases, leaving 7 bases of the junction unmatched. The germline V gene encodes CDR1 SGHTA and CDR2 FQGNSA. The CDR3 reads CASSHDRGLTEAFF. CDR3 sequence (DNA): TGTGCCAGCAGTCACGACAGGGGTCTCACTGAAGCTTTCTTT.

The genes are TRBV6-2 or TRBV6-3 and TRBJ2-1; D is undetermined. Germline V gives CDR1 MNHEY, CDR2 SVGEGT. The CDR3 length is 16 residues. V was trimmed by 4 bases and J by 3 bases, leaving 16 bases between them. The CDR3 is CASSSSTYRVYNEQFF. CDR3 nucleotides: TGTGCCAGCAGTTCCTCCACGTACCGGGTCTACAATGAGCAGTTCTTC.

This clonotype has a handful of counts. The gene calls are TRBV6-2 or TRBV6-3 and TRBJ2-7; TRBD1 matches 9 bases. CDR3 size: 15 residues. CDR1 and CDR2 from the germline V gene are MNHEY and SVGEGT. V was pared by 2 bases and J by 2 bases, with 4 bases of the junction left unmatched. The CDR3 here is CASSYGTGITYEQYV. CDR3 bases: TGTGCCAGCAGTTACGGGACAGGGATAACCTACGAGCAGTACGTC.

The rearrangement links TRBV7-9 to TRBJ1-1; D is unclear. Germline CDR1 reads SEHNR; CDR2 reads FQNEAQ (reference sequence). The CDR3 extends over 15 amino acids. The V end was cut by 5 bases, the J end by 1 base, with 14 bases between. The CDR3 nucleotides are TGTGCCAGCAGCCTACAACGGGGTCCGAACACTGAAGCTTTCTTT. This gives the protein CASSLQRGPNTEAFF.

CDR3 bases: TGTGCCAGCAGTTACTTACAGGGGTGGTACGAGCAGTACTTC. Translation gives CASSYLQGWYEQYF. The J gene is TRBJ2-7, the V gene TRBV27; TRBD1 agrees at 7 bases. With V trimmed by 4 bases and J by 4 bases, 7 bases remained unmatched. The CDR3 is 14 amino acids. Germline lookup yields CDR1 MNHEY and CDR2 SMNVEV (reference sequence).

This clonotype has a count of ten or more. The chain carries TRBV7-6 and TRBJ1-6, with D tentatively TRBD1 (5 bases). The CDR3 has 15 residues. Trimming took off 2 bases at V and 13 bases at J, with 18 bases between the two ends. Germline loops: CDR1 SGHVS, CDR2 FNYEAQ. CDR3 amino acids: CASSLTRDFITPLHF. The CDR3 nucleotides are TGTGCCAGCAGCTTAACCCGGGACTTCATAACTCCCCTCCACTTT.

The CDR3 DNA follows: TGCAGTGCTAGCCAGGGGGGTAAGAAAGAGACCCAGTACTTC. Encoded protein: CSASQGGKKETQYF. V gene TRBV20-1 combines with J gene TRBJ2-5; possible D gene TRBD1, 7 bases. Germline V gives CDR1 DFQATT, CDR2 SNEGSKA (reference sequence). The CDR3 consists of 14 residues. The germline V and J ends were trimmed by 3 bases and 3 bases, with 14 bases remaining between them.

V gene TRBV6-2 or TRBV6-3 combines with J gene TRBJ1-6, with TRBD1 as a possible D gene (5 bases). This CDR3 has 14 amino acids. Germline loops: CDR1 MNHEY, CDR2 SVGEGT. V was trimmed by 4 bases and J by 11 bases, leaving 15 bases between them. DNA of the CDR3: TGTGCCAGCAGTTCGGTTCAGGGCAGACCACCCCTCCACTTT. This encodes CASSSVQGRPPLHF.

This clonotype was seen many times. V and J are TRBV7-6 and TRBJ2-5, with no clear D. CDR1 and CDR2 from the germline V gene are SGHVS and FNYEAQ. Trimming took 4 bases from V and 2 from J, leaving 11 bases between them. The CDR3 is 14 residues long. CDR3 in amino acids: CASSSLLPQETQYF. In nucleotides, the CDR3 is TGTGCCAGCAGCTCCTTGCTTCCACAAGAGACCCAGTACTTC.

This clonotype was seen ten or more times. This sequence joins TRBV7-2 and TRBJ1-3; D ambiguous. The CDR3 sequence is 14 residues long. Germline V lookup: CDR1 SGHTA, CDR2 FQGNSA. Trimming removed 4 bases at V and 0 bases at J, with 7 bases between. The CDR3 bases are TGTGCCAGCAGCTCCAGCGTCTCTGGAAACACCATATATTTT. The encoded protein is CASSSSVSGNTIYF. Full variable domain (missing parts from reference TRBV7-2 and TRBJ1-3): GAGVSQSPSNKVTEKGKDVELRCDPISGHTALYWYRQSLGQGLEFLIYFQGNSAPDKSGLPSDRFSAERTGGSVSTLTIQRTQQEDSAVYLCASSSSVSGNTIYFGEGSWLTVV.

There are a few counts of this clonotype. The rearrangement uses TRBV24-1 and TRBJ2-7, with D perhaps TRBD1 (5 bases). Germline assignment: CDR1 KGHDR and CDR2 SFDVKD. This CDR3 has 18 amino acids. With 0 bases removed from V and 2 bases from J, the gap between germline ends came to 19 bases. Written as DNA, the CDR3 is TGTGCCACCAGTGATTTGCGCAGAAAAAGGGGCAGTACCTACGAGCAGTACGTC. This encodes CATSDLRRKRGSTYEQYV.

This chain connects TRBV27 to TRBJ1-2; 9 bases are shared with TRBD1. V dropped 6 bases and J dropped 5; count of bases not matched to a gene: 13. Germline-derived CDR1 and CDR2 are MNHEY and SMNVEV (reference sequence). The length of the CDR3 is 16 residues. The CDR3 loop is CASRSRTGEMGYGYTF. The CDR3 DNA sequence: TGTGCCAGCAGGAGTAGGACAGGGGAAATGGGGTATGGCTACACCTTC.